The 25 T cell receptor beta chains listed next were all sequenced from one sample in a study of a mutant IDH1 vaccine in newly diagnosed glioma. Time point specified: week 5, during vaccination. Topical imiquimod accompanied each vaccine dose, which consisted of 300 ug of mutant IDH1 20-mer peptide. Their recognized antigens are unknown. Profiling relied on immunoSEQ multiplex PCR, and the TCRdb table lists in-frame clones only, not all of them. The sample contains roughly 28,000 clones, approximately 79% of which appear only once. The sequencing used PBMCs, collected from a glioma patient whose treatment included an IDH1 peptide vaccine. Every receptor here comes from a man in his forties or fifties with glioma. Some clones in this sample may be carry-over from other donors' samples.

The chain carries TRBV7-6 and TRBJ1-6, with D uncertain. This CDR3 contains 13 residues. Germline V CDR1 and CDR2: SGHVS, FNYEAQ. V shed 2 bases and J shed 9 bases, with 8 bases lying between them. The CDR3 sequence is CASSLMEISPLHF. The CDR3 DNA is TGTGCCAGCAGCTTAATGGAGATTTCACCCCTCCACTTT.

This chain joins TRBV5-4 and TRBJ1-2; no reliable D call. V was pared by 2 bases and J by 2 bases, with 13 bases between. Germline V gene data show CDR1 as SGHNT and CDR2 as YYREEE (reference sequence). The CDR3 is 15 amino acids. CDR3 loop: CASSLKAARNYGYTF. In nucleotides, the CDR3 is TGTGCCAGCAGCTTAAAGGCCGCGAGGAACTATGGCTACACCTTC.

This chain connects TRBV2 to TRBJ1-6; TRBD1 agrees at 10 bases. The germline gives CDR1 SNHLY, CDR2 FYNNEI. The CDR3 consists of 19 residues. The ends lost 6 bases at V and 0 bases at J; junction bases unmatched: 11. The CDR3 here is CASRWFGTGVSSYNSPLHF. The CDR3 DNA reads TGTGCCAGCAGATGGTTCGGGACAGGGGTGAGCTCCTATAATTCACCCCTCCACTTT. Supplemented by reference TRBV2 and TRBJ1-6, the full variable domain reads EPEVTQTPSHQVTQMGQEVILRCVPISNHLYFYWYRQILGQKVEFLVSFYNNEISEKSEIFDDQFSVERPDGSNFTLKIRSTKLEDSAMYFCASRWFGTGVSSYNSPLHFGNGTRLTVT.

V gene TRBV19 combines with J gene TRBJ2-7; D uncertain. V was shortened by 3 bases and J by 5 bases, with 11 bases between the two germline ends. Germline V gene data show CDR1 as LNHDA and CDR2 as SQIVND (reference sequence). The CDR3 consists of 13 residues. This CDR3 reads CASSMAVTHEQYF. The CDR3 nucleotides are TGTGCCAGTAGTATGGCAGTCACCCACGAGCAGTACTTC.

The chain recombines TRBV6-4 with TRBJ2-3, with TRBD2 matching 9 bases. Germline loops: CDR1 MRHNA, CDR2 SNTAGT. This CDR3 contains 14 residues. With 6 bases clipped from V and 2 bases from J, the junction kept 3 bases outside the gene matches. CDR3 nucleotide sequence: TGTGCCAGCAGCAGCGGGGGGCCCACAGATACGCAGTATTTT. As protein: CASSSGGPTDTQYF.

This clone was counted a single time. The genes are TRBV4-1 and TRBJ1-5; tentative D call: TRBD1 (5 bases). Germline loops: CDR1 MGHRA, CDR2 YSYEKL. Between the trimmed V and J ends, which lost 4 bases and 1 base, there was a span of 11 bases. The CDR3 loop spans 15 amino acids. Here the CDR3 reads CASSPRGVSNQPQHF. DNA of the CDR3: TGCGCCAGCAGCCCTAGGGGAGTCAGCAATCAGCCCCAGCATTTT.

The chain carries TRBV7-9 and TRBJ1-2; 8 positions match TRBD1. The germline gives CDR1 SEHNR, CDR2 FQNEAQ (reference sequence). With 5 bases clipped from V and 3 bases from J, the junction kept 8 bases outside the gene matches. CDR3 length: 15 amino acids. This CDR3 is CASSPGTGLHYGYTF. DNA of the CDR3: TGTGCCAGCAGCCCCGGGACAGGCCTTCACTATGGCTACACCTTC.

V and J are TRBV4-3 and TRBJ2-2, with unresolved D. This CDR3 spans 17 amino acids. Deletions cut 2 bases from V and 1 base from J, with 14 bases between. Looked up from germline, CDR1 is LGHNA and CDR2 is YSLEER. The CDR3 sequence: CASSQRALNKNTGELFF. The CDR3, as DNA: TGCGCCAGCAGCCAAAGGGCACTAAACAAGAACACCGGGGAGCTGTTTTTT.

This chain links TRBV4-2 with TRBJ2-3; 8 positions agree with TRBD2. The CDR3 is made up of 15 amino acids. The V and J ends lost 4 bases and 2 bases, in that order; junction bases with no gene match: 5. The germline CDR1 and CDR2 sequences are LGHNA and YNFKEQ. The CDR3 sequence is CASSLTSGVTDTQYF. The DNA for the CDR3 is TGTGCCAGCAGCCTAACTAGCGGAGTCACAGATACGCAGTATTTT.

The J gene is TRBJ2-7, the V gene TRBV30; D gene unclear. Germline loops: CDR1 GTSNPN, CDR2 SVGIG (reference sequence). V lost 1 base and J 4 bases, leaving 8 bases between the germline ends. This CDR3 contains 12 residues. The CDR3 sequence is CAWSANSYEQYF. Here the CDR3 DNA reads TGTGCCTGGAGTGCTAACTCGTACGAGCAGTACTTC.

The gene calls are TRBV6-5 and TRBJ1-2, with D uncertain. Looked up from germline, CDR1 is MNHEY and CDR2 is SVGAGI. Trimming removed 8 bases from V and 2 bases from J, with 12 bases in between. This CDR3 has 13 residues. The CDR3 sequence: CASRGDGNYGYTF. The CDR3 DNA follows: TGTGCCAGCCGGGGTGACGGGAACTATGGCTACACCTTC.

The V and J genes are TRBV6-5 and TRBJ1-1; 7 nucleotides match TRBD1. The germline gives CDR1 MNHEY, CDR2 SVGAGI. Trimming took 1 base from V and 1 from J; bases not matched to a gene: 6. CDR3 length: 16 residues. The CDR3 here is CASSYFPDRPNTEAFF. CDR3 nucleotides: TGTGCCAGCAGTTACTTTCCGGACAGGCCGAACACTGAAGCTTTCTTT.

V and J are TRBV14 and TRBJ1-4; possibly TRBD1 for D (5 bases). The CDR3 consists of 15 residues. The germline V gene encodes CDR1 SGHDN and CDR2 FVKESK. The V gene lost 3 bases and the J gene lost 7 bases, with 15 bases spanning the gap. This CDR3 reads CASSQMGMRGEKLFF. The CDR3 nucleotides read TGTGCCAGCAGCCAGATGGGGATGAGGGGTGAAAAACTGTTTTTT.

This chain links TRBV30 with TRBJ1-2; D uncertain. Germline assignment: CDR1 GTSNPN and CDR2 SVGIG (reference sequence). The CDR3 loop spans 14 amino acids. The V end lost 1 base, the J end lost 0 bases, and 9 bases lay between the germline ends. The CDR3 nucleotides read TGTGCCTGGAGTGGGGTAGCGTCTAACTATGGCTACACCTTC. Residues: CAWSGVASNYGYTF.

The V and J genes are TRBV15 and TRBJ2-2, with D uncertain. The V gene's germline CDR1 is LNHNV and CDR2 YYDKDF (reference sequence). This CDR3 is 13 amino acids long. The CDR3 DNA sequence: TGTGCGGCCGGGCGACCGAACACCGGGGAGCTGTTTTTT. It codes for CAAGRPNTGELFF.

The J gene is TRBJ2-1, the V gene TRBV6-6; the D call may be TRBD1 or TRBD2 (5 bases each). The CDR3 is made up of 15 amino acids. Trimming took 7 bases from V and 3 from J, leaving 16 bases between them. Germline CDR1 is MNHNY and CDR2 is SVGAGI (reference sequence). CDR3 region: CASNRDPGYYNEQFF. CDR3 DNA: TGTGCCAGCAACCGGGACCCGGGGTACTACAATGAGCAGTTCTTC.

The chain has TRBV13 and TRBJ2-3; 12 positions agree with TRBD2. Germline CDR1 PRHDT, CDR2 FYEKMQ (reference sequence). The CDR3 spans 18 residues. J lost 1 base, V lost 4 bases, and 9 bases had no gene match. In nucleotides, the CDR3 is TGTGCCAGCAGCTACACTAGCGGGGGGCCCGCCCGCACAGATACGCAGTATTTT. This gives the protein CASSYTSGGPARTDTQYF. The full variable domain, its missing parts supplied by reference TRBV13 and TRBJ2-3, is AAGVIQSPRHLIKEKRETATLKCYPIPRHDTVYWYQQGPGQDPQFLISFYEKMQSDKGSIPDRFSAQQFSDYHSELNMSSLELGDSALYFCASSYTSGGPARTDTQYFGPGTRLTVL.

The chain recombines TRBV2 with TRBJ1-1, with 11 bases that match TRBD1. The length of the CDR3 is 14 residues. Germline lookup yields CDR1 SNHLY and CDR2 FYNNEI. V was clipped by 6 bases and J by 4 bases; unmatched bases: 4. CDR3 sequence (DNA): TGTGCCAGCAGCGCCGGGACAGGGGGCACTGAAGCTTTCTTT. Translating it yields CASSAGTGGTEAFF.

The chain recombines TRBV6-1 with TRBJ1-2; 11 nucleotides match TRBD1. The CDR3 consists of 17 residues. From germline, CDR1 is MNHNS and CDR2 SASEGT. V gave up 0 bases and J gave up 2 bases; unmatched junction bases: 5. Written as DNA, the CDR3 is TGTGCCAGCAGTGAAGCGGACAGGGGGCCCTTAAACTATGGCTACACCTTC. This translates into CASSEADRGPLNYGYTF.

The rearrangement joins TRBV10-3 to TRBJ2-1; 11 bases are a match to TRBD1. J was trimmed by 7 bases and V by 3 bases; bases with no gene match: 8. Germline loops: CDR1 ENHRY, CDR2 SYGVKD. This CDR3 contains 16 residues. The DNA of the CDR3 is TGTGCCATCAGTGAACGGGGACAGGGGGTCCCGAATGAGCAGTTCTTC. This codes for CAISERGQGVPNEQFF.

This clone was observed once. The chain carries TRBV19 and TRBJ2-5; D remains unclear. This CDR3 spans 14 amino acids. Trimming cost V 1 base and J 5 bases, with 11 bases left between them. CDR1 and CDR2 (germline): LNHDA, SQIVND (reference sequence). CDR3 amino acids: CASSIALAGETQYF. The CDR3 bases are TGTGCCAGTAGTATAGCGCTTGCAGGCGAGACCCAGTACTTC.

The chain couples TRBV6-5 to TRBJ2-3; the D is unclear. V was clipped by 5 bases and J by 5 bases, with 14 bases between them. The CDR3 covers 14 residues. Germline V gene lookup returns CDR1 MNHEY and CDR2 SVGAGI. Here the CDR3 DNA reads TGTGCCAGCAGTATCGGAGACGGAGAAGATACGCAGTATTTT. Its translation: CASSIGDGEDTQYF.

The CDR3 spells CASTPMTPNNSPLHF. In DNA, the CDR3 is TGTGCCAGCACTCCGATGACCCCCAATAATTCACCCCTCCACTTT. The chain has TRBV27 and TRBJ1-6; no definite D call. The CDR3 contains 15 residues. V was pared by 7 bases and J by 5 bases, with 15 bases between. Looked up from germline, CDR1 is MNHEY and CDR2 is SMNVEV (reference sequence).

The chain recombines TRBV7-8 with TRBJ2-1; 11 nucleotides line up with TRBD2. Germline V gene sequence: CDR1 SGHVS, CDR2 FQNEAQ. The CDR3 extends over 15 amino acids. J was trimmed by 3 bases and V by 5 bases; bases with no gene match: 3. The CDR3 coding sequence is TGTGCCAGCAGCACCGGACTAGCGGGCTACAATGAGCAGTTCTTC. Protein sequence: CASSTGLAGYNEQFF.

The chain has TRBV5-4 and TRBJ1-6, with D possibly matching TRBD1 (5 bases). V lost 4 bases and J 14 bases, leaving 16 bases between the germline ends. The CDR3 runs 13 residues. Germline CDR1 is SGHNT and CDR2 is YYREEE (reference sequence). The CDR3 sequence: CASSRLNQGALHF. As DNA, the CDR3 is TGTGCCAGCAGCAGACTTAACCAAGGGGCCCTCCACTTT.